The 21 T cell receptor beta chains listed next were all sequenced from one sample in a study of T cell changes during pregnancy in multiple sclerosis. Using immunoSEQ multiplex PCR, the repertoire was profiled, and TCRdb retains in-frame clones only, with some absent. The table records about 120,000 clones, 90% to 95% of them present only once. Sequenced here: peripheral blood, sampled before pregnancy. These receptor sequences come from a female donor with multiple sclerosis, enrolled in a pregnancy study.

This clone was picked up one time. The chain carries TRBV7-2 and TRBJ1-1; a possible D gene is TRBD1 (5 bases). V dropped 0 bases and J dropped 1 base, with 9 bases sitting between them. This CDR3 spans 15 amino acids. In germline, CDR1 is SGHTA, CDR2 FQGNSA. CDR3 bases: TGTGCCAGCAGCTTAGCTGGCGGGGGGAACACTGAAGCTTTCTTT. Translation: CASSLAGGGNTEAFF.

The rearrangement joins TRBV28 to TRBJ2-7; 10 nucleotides agree with TRBD1. The CDR3 loop spans 11 amino acids. Germline values: CDR1 MDHEN, CDR2 SYDVKM. After removal of 8 bases from V and 6 bases from J, the junction contained 1 base not matched to a gene. The CDR3 reads CASRTGGEQYF. For the CDR3, the DNA is TGTGCCAGCCGGACAGGGGGCGAGCAGTACTTC.

This sequence joins TRBV19 and TRBJ2-3; the D gene is possibly TRBD2 (5 bases). Germline V gene lookup returns CDR1 LNHDA and CDR2 SQIVND (reference sequence). CDR3 size: 17 residues. Trimming cost V 3 bases and J 0 bases, with 16 bases left between them. This CDR3 reads CASSIGGSVTSTDTQYF. The CDR3 nucleotides are TGTGCCAGTAGTATCGGAGGTAGCGTTACTAGCACAGATACGCAGTATTTT.

CDR3 region: CASSYSGTGGVEQYF. DNA of the CDR3: TGTGCCAGCAGTTACTCGGGGACAGGGGGCGTCGAGCAGTACTTC. The chain employs TRBV6-6 and TRBJ2-7; TRBD1 matches at 12 bases. CDR1 and CDR2 from the germline V gene are MNHNY and SVGAGI (reference sequence). Losses at the gene ends were 0 bases for V and 6 bases for J; bases not matched to a gene: 3. The CDR3 sequence is 15 residues long.

A word on this clone: Compared with germline, one end of the junction differs, possibly owing to a read error. The V call is TRBV5-1, the J call TRBJ1-5, with D hard to call. CDR3 length equals 15 residues. Germline V gene data show CDR1 as SGHRS and CDR2 as YFSETQ. The CDR3 region has the DNA TGCGCCAGCAGTTTGGACGGACTTAGCAATCAGCCCCAGCATTTT. Translation: CASSLDGLSNQPQHF.

This chain connects TRBV6-5 to TRBJ1-1, with no clear D. CDR3 size: 15 residues. V was pared by 2 bases and J by 0 bases, with 10 bases between. The germline CDR1 and CDR2 sequences are MNHEY and SVGAGI. CDR3 residues: CASSYVAGVNTEAFF. In nucleotides, the CDR3 is TGTGCCAGCAGTTACGTGGCAGGCGTGAACACTGAAGCTTTCTTT.

V usage is TRBV28 and J usage is TRBJ1-2; D perhaps matches TRBD1 (5 bases). Germline CDR1 and CDR2: MDHEN and SYDVKM. The CDR3 totals 14 residues. Trimming pared 2 bases from V and 7 bases from J, leaving 14 bases between. CDR3 bases: TGTGCCAGCAGTTTACAAGGGGCTTCGGGTGGCTACACCTTC. Amino acids: CASSLQGASGGYTF.

Here the CDR3 reads CASSTLAGSYEQYF. The CDR3 DNA reads TGCGCCAGCAGCACCCTAGCGGGATCTTATGAGCAGTACTTC. The chain uses TRBV5-1 and TRBJ2-7; 9 bases are shared with TRBD2. The CDR3 loop spans 14 amino acids. V shed 4 bases and J 7 bases; nucleotides not matched to a gene: 9. In germline, CDR1 is SGHRS, CDR2 YFSETQ.

The chain couples TRBV19 to TRBJ2-3, with 11 bases fitting TRBD2. The CDR3 sequence is 18 residues long. Germline CDR1 LNHDA, CDR2 SQIVND (reference sequence). The V and J ends lost 5 bases and 3 bases, in that order; junction bases with no gene match: 13. In nucleotides, the CDR3 is TGTGCCAGTAGTCGGACCGGATTCGGGACTAGCGGAACAGATACGCAGTATTTT. As protein: CASSRTGFGTSGTDTQYF.

The chain couples TRBV5-1 to TRBJ1-6; D may be TRBD1 (6 bases). The CDR3 runs to 15 residues. The germline gives CDR1 SGHRS, CDR2 YFSETQ. V lost 4 bases, J lost 10 bases, and 18 bases lay in between. The CDR3: CASSPGGRESSPLHF. CDR3 DNA: TGCGCCAGCAGCCCGGGGGGCCGGGAAAGCTCACCCCTCCACTTT.

The rearrangement joins TRBV2 to TRBJ1-4; TRBD1 matches 7 bases. Germline V lookup: CDR1 SNHLY, CDR2 FYNNEI. V gave up 8 bases and J gave up 7 bases; unmatched junction bases: 13. This CDR3 contains 15 residues. Here the CDR3 DNA reads TGTGCCAGCTACGATACAGGGGAAGTGGGTGAAAAACTGTTTTTT. As protein: CASYDTGEVGEKLFF.

This clone was detected only a few times. The chain links TRBV19 to TRBJ2-7; TRBD1 agrees at 9 bases. In germline, CDR1 is LNHDA, CDR2 SQIVND (reference sequence). V shed 6 bases, J shed 1 base, and the junction held 7 bases outside the gene matches. The CDR3 runs 15 residues. In DNA, the CDR3 is TGTGCCAGTAGCTGGAGGGGACAGGGTTCCTACGAGCAGTACTTC. Translation: CASSWRGQGSYEQYF.

For the CDR3, the DNA is TGTGCCAGCAGTCTCTCAGGGGGACTCACAGATACGCAGTATTTT. This sequence encodes CASSLSGGLTDTQYF. This chain uses TRBV6-5 with TRBJ2-3, with D tentatively TRBD1 (7 bases). The CDR3 is made up of 15 amino acids. The germline CDR1 and CDR2 sequences are MNHEY and SVGAGI. Trimming pared 5 bases from V and 2 bases from J, leaving 14 bases between.

The V gene is TRBV5-6, the J gene TRBJ1-2; possible D gene TRBD1, 6 bases. V lost 1 base to trimming and J lost 7 bases, with 14 bases between them. The CDR3 loop spans 14 amino acids. CDR1 and CDR2 from the germline V gene are SGHDT and YYEEEE. The CDR3 bases are TGTGCCAGCAGCTTGCGACAGGCCCCTGGTGGCTACACCTTC. Translated: CASSLRQAPGGYTF.

This chain links TRBV18 with TRBJ2-7; perhaps TRBD1 as D (6 bases). The CDR3 covers 15 residues. Germline V CDR1 and CDR2: KGHSH, LQKENI. The germline V and J ends were trimmed by 3 bases and 2 bases, with 14 bases remaining between them. The CDR3 spells CASSPSQGLTYEQYF. CDR3 nucleotides: TGTGCCAGCTCACCCTCTCAGGGGCTGACCTACGAGCAGTACTTC.

V usage is TRBV7-9 and J usage is TRBJ1-5, with 8 bases fitting TRBD1. The CDR3 length is 16 residues. The V and J ends lost 4 bases and 5 bases, in that order; junction bases with no gene match: 10. Germline V lookup: CDR1 SEHNR, CDR2 FQNEAQ (reference sequence). CDR3 protein: CASSSWTGSGDQPQHF. CDR3 bases: TGTGCCAGCAGCTCGTGGACAGGGTCGGGGGATCAGCCCCAGCATTTT.

The chain recombines TRBV20-1 with TRBJ2-1, with D possibly matching TRBD2 (5 bases). There are 11 residues in the CDR3. Germline lookup yields CDR1 DFQATT and CDR2 SNEGSKA (reference sequence). V dropped 3 bases and J dropped 12 bases, with 12 bases sitting between them. The CDR3 sequence: CSARAAEGQFF. Here the CDR3 DNA reads TGCAGTGCTAGGGCCGCAGAGGGGCAGTTCTTC.

V gene TRBV6-4 combines with J gene TRBJ2-3, with 10 positions matching TRBD2. V trimming: 0 bases; J trimming: 4 bases; junction bases outside the gene matches: 1. CDR1 MRHNA and CDR2 SNTAGT come from the germline V gene. The CDR3 has 15 amino acids. The CDR3 coding sequence is TGTGCCAGCAGTGACTCAGCGGGGGGGCCAGATACGCAGTATTTT. It codes for CASSDSAGGPDTQYF.

The chain couples TRBV5-1 to TRBJ1-1; 7 bases agree with TRBD1. Germline CDR1 and CDR2: SGHRS and YFSETQ. J gave up 4 bases and V 4 bases, and 7 bases lay outside the gene matches. This CDR3 has 14 residues. The CDR3 spells CASSQPGGSTEAFF. The CDR3 DNA reads TGCGCCAGCAGCCAACCAGGGGGAAGCACTGAAGCTTTCTTT.

The V call is TRBV2, the J call TRBJ2-5; weak D call: TRBD2 (6 bases). The CDR3 sequence is 12 residues long. Germline CDR1 SNHLY, CDR2 FYNNEI. The V end was cut by 7 bases, the J end by 9 bases, with 15 bases between. CDR3 nucleotide sequence: TGTGCCAGCAACTGGAAGGGCGGGGCCCAGTACTTC. Encoded protein: CASNWKGGAQYF.

The chain uses TRBV11-2 and TRBJ2-5; 7 bases line up with TRBD2. Germline CDR1 and CDR2: SGHAT and FQNNGV. The CDR3 extends over 14 amino acids. The trim removed 5 bases at V and 4 bases at J, leaving 7 bases unmatched. The CDR3 loop reads CASSNRAGRETQYF. CDR3 coding DNA: TGTGCCAGCAGCAACAGAGCGGGGAGAGAGACCCAGTACTTC.